This T cell receptor (beta chain) was sequenced during a study of T cells in Graves' hyperthyroidism and ophthalmopathy. The CDR3 has 12 residues. Trimming removed 8 bases from V and 1 base from J, with 6 bases in between. The investigators amplified TCR beta CDR3 regions from RNA transcripts. The HTBI set primed first-round TCR CDR3 RT-PCR. In TCRdb, the multiplex PCR reads were re-called with MiXCR into one record per CDR3 protein. The sample records hundreds of thousands of distinct CDR3 sequences, approximately 14% being singletons. Ten or more counts support this clonotype. The chain is built from TRBV12-3 or TRBV12-4 and TRBJ1-3; D uncertain. The TCR comes from a woman under 30 with Graves' hyperthyroidism. Sequenced sample: blood. CDR3 sequence reads: CASATSGNTIYF. In nucleotides, the CDR3 is TGTGCCAGCGCGACATCTGGAAACACCATATATTTT.